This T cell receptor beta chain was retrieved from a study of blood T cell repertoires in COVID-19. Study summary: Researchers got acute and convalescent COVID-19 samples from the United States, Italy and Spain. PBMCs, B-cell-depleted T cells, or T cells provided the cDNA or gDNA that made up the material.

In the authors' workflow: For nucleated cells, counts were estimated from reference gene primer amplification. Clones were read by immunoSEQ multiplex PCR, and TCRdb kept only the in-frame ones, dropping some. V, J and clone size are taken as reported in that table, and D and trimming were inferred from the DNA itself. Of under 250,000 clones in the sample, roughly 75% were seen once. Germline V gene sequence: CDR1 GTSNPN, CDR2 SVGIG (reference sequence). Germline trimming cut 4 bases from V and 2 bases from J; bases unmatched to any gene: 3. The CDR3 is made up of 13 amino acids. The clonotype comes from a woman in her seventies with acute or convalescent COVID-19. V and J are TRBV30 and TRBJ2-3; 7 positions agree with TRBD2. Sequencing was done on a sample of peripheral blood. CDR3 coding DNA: TGTGCCTGGACTAGCGGTTCCACAGATACGCAGTATTTT. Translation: CAWTSGSTDTQYF.